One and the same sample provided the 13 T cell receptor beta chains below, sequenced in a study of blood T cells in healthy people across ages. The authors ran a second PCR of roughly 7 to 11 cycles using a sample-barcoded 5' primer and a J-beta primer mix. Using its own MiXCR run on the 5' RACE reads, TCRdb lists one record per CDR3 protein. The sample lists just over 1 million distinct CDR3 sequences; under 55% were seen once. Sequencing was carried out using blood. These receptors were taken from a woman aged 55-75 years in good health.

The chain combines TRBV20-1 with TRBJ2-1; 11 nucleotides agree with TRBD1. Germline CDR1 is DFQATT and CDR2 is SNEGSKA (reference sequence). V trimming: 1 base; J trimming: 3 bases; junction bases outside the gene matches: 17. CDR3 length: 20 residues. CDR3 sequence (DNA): TGCAGTGCTAGAGCCCCTCCGGGACAGGGGGTTGGTAGCAGCTACAATGAGCAGTTCTTC. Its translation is CSARAPPGQGVGSSYNEQFF.

The DNA for the CDR3 is TGTGCCAGCAGATCATCGGGACAGGGCTACGAGCAGTACTTC. Amino acid sequence: CASRSSGQGYEQYF. V is TRBV6-5 and J is TRBJ2-7; TRBD1 matches at 9 bases. Germline CDR1 reads MNHEY; CDR2 reads SVGAGI. The CDR3 runs 14 residues. Trimming took 6 bases from V and 3 from J; bases not matched to a gene: 6.

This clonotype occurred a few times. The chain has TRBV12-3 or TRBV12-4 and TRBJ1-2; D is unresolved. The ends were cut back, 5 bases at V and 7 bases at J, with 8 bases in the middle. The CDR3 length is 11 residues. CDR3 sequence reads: CASSPSPGYTF. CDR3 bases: TGTGCCAGCAGTCCTTCGCCTGGCTACACCTTC.

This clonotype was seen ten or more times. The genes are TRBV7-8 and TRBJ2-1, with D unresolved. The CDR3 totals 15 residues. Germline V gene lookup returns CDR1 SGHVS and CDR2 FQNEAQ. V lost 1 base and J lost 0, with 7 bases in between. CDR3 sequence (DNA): TGTGCCAGCAGCTTAGAGGCTAGCTCCTACAATGAGCAGTTCTTC. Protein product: CASSLEASSYNEQFF.

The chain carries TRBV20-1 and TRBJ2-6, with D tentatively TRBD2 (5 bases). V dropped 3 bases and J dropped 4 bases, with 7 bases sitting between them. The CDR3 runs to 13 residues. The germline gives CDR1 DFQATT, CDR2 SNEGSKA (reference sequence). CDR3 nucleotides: TGCAGTGCTAGGTCGGGGGGGGCCAACGTCCTGACTTTC. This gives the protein CSARSGGANVLTF.

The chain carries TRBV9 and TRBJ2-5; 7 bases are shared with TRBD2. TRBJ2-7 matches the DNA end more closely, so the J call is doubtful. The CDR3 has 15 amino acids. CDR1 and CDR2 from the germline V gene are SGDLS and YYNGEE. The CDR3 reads CASSVGGGSTYEQYF. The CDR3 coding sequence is TGTGCCAGCAGCGTAGGAGGCGGGAGCACCTACGAGCAGTACTTC.

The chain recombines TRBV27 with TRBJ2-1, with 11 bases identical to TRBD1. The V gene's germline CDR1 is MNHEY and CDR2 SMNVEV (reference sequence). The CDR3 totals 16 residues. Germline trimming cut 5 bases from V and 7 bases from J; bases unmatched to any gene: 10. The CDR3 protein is CASSLEFRDRGNEQFF. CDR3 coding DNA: TGTGCCAGCAGTCTAGAATTCCGGGACAGGGGGAATGAGCAGTTCTTC.

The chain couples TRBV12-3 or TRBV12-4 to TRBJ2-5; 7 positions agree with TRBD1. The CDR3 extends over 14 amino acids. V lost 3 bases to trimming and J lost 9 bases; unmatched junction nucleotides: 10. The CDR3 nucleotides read TGTGCCAGCAGTTTCCAAACAGGGGCAGGGGCCCAGTACTTC. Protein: CASSFQTGAGAQYF.

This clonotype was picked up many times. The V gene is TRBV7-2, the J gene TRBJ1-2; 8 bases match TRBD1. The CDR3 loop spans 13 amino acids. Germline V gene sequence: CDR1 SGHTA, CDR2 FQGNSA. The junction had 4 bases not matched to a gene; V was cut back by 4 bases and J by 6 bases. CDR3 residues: CASSSLTGDGYTF. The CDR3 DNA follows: TGTGCCAGCAGCTCGTTGACAGGGGATGGCTACACCTTC.

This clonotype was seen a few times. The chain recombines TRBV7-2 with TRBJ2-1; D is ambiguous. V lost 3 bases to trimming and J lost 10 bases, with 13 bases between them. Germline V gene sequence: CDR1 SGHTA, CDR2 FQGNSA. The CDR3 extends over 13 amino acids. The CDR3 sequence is CASSFTLREEQFF. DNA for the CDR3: TGTGCCAGCAGCTTTACTCTAAGAGAAGAGCAGTTCTTC. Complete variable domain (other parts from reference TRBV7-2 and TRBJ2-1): GAGVSQSPSNKVTEKGKDVELRCDPISGHTALYWYRQSLGQGLEFLIYFQGNSAPDKSGLPSDRFSAERTGGSVSTLTIQRTQQEDSAVYLCASSFTLREEQFFGPGTRLTVL.

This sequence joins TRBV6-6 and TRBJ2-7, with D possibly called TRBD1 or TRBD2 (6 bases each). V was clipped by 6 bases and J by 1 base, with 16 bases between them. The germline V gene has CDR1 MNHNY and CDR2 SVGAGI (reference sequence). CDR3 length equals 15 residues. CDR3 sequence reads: CASSPRGGLSYEQYF. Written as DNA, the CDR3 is TGTGCCAGCAGCCCACGAGGGGGGTTGTCCTACGAGCAGTACTTC.

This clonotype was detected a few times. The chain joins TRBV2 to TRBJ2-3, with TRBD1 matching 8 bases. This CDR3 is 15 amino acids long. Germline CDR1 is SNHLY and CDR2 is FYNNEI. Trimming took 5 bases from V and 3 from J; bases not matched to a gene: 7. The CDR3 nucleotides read TGTGCCAGCAGTTCCGCAGGGGGCTGGACAGATACGCAGTATTTT. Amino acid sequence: CASSSAGGWTDTQYF.

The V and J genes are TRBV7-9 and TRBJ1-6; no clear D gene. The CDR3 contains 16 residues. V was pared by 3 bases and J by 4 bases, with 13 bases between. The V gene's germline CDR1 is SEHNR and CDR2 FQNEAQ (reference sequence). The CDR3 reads CASSLEGGGYNSPLHF. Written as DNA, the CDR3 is TGTGCCAGCAGCTTGGAGGGAGGAGGATATAATTCACCCCTCCACTTT.